Listed below are T cell receptor beta chains from one sample, sequenced in a study of beta chain features in type 1 diabetes. Measured with immunoSEQ multiplex PCR; TCRdb has only the in-frame clones, and not every one. The data contain about 250,000 clones, roughly an eighth of them singletons. Sequenced: naive CD4+ T cells from blood. These receptors were collected from a woman aged 40 to 50 in good health. Each CDR3 is given with its conserved first and last residue. D genes are given only for firm matches. Only part of the rows carry a size: once, few, many, or a class if the clone is expanded.

D	J	V	size	DNA	CDR3
NA	TRBJ1-1	TRBV5-1	few	TGCGCCAGCAGCTTGGTAACAGGACCAATGAACACTGAAGCTTTCTTT	CASSLVTGPMNTEAFF
TRBD1	TRBJ1-4	TRBV15	few	TGTGCCACCAGCAGTCACTTCGGGCGGTCGGGACAGGGTGAAAAACTGTTTTTT	CATSSHFGRSGQGEKLFF
NA	TRBJ1-5	TRBV6-1	few	TGTGCCAGCAGTAACAGGTTTCAGCCCCAGCATTTT	CASSNRFQPQHF
TRBD1	TRBJ2-7	TRBV5-1	NA	TGCGCCAGCAGCTTCGTTTCAGGGGGTAGTTTCTACGAGCAGTACTTC	CASSFVSGGSFYEQYF
NA	TRBJ2-1	TRBV9	few	TGTGCCAGCAGCCCCCGGGACAACCAATTGACTGGGCACAATGAGCAGTTCTTC	CASSPRDNQLTGHNEQFF
NA	TRBJ1-5	TRBV5-6	NA	TGTGCCAGCAGCTTGGCGGGATTCACAATCGGGAATCAGCCCCAGCATTTT	CASSLAGFTIGNQPQHF
NA	TRBJ1-1	TRBV2	NA	TGTGCCAGCAACCCGACAGAACGCATTTTCCGGGCTTTCTTT	CASNPTERIFRAFF
TRBD1	TRBJ1-5	TRBV4-3	NA	TGCGCCAGCAGTCCGGGACAGGGCGATCAGCCCCAGCATTTT	CASSPGQGDQPQHF
NA	TRBJ2-5	TRBV18	NA	TGTGCCAGCTCATTCGACCAAGAGACCCAGTACTTC	CASSFDQETQYF
NA	TRBJ2-2	TRBV9	NA	TGTGCCAGCAGCGTAGGTGGGGGCTCGAACACCGTGGAGCTGTTTTTT	CASSVGGGSNTVELFF
TRBD1	TRBJ1-1	TRBV23-1	many	TGCGCCAGCAGTCAATCGTGGAGGGGGACAGGGAACACTGAAGCTTTCTTT	CASSQSWRGTGNTEAFF
NA	TRBJ2-7	TRBV10-3	NA	TGTGCCATCAGTGAATTTGGGAGCTCCTACGAGCAGTACTTC	CAISEFGSSYEQYF
TRBD1	TRBJ1-2	TRBV29-1	few	TGCAGCGTTGCGGGACAGGGGGATCCGAGCTACACCTTC	CSVAGQGDPSYTF
NA	TRBJ1-5	TRBV6-5	few	TGTGCCAGCAGCCCGGGAGCTTTGGGCAATCAGCCCCAGCATTTT	CASSPGALGNQPQHF
NA	TRBJ2-5	TRBV10-3	few	TGTGCCATCAGTGTGCAGGGTCAGGTGGAGACCCAGTACTTC	CAISVQGQVETQYF
NA	TRBJ1-2	TRBV7-8	NA	TGTGCCAGCAGCTTAGCGGCACCGGGGGCTAACTATGGCTACACCTTC	CASSLAAPGANYGYTF
TRBD2	TRBJ2-1	TRBV7-9	NA	TGTGCCAGCAGCCCGACCGGGACTAGCGTTAATGAGCAGTTCTTC	CASSPTGTSVNEQFF
NA	TRBJ1-1	TRBV11-2	few	TGTGCCAGCAGCTCGGTCGCGGCATCTGAAGCTTTCTTT	CASSSVAASEAFF
TRBD1	TRBJ2-7	TRBV29-1	NA	TGCAGCGTTGAGCGACAGGGCGAGCAGTACTTC	CSVERQGEQYF
NA	TRBJ1-2	TRBV13	many	TGTGCCAGCAGCTTAGCGATCGACAATAGGGGAAGGACCTTC	CASSLAIDNRGRTF
TRBD1	TRBJ1-1	TRBV5-1	NA	TGCGCCAGCAGCTTGTACAGGGGCACTGAAGCTTTCTTT	CASSLYRGTEAFF
TRBD2	TRBJ2-3	TRBV19	NA	TGTGCCAGTAGTCCGTGGCAGCGGGGGGGCTTGAATACGCAGTATTTT	CASSPWQRGGLNTQYF
NA	TRBJ2-3	TRBV18	NA	TGTGCCAGCTCACTAGTCCCGGGGAGCACAGATACGCAGTATTTT	CASSLVPGSTDTQYF
NA	TRBJ2-1	TRBV12-5	NA	TGTGCTAGTGGTTCCCGAGGCAGGGGAGATGAGCAGTTCTTC	CASGSRGRGDEQFF
NA	TRBJ1-3	TRBV25-1	few	TGTGCCAGCAGTGAGTATCCGGCAGGGAACGGAAACACCATATATTTT	CASSEYPAGNGNTIYF
TRBD1	TRBJ2-1	TRBV29-1	many	TGCAGCGTCCTGGGACAGCGCTCCTACAATGAGCAGTTCTTC	CSVLGQRSYNEQFF
TRBD2	TRBJ2-3	TRBV5-1	NA	TGCGCCAGCAGAAGAAGCGGGGGGCTTACAGATACGCAGTATTTT	CASRRSGGLTDTQYF
NA	TRBJ2-7	TRBV6-6	few	TGTGCCAGCAGTAGCGGTTCCTACGAGCAGTACTTC	CASSSGSYEQYF
TRBD1	TRBJ1-5	TRBV5-1	few	TGCGCCAGCAGCCCACAGGGGGCAGGCCAGCCCCAGCATTTT	CASSPQGAGQPQHF
TRBD1	TRBJ2-7	TRBV15	NA	TGTGCCACCAGCAGAGGGGACAGCACCTACGAGCAGTACTTC	CATSRGDSTYEQYF
NA	TRBJ1-5	TRBV11-2	NA	TGTGCCAGCAGCTCGGGGTCAGGCAATCAGCCCCAGCATTTT	CASSSGSGNQPQHF
TRBD2	TRBJ2-3	TRBV7-2	NA	TGTGCCAGCAGCTTAGTGGGTAGCGGGGGAACAGATACGCAGTATTTT	CASSLVGSGGTDTQYF
TRBD1	TRBJ1-2	TRBV6-5	NA	TGTGCCAGCAGTTACTCTCCGACAGGGAACTATGGCTACACCTTC	CASSYSPTGNYGYTF
TRBD1	TRBJ2-7	TRBV6-1	NA	TGTGCCAGCAGTGAAGCGAGGACAGGGTTCCCCCAGTACTTC	CASSEARTGFPQYF
NA	TRBJ2-5	TRBV2	few	TGTGCCAGCAGGCAGGGGGGACTTGCCGTGGAGACCCAGTACTTC	CASRQGGLAVETQYF
NA	TRBJ1-1	TRBV5-4	few	TGTGCCAGCAGCTTGCGGAGAGTCATGAACACTGAAGCTTTCTTT	CASSLRRVMNTEAFF
TRBD1	TRBJ2-7	TRBV5-1	few	TGCGCCAGCAGCTTAATGGGGAACAGGGGGAACGAGCAGTACTTC	CASSLMGNRGNEQYF
TRBD1	TRBJ2-7	TRBV6-5	few	TGTGCCAGCTCGTACAGGGGGACCGAGCAGTACTTC	CASSYRGTEQYF
NA	TRBJ2-7	TRBV5-1	many	TGCGCCAGCAGCTTGGACAGGTTCTCCTACGAGCAGTACTTC	CASSLDRFSYEQYF
NA	TRBJ2-4	TRBV7-2	few	TGTGCCAGCAGTCCCGAAGTACAGCTAGCCAAAAACATTCAGTACTTC	CASSPEVQLAKNIQYF
TRBD1	TRBJ1-3	TRBV5-1	NA	TGCGCCAGCAGCTTACCCCAGACAGGGGGCGAAGGAAACACCATATATTTT	CASSLPQTGGEGNTIYF
NA	TRBJ1-1	TRBV7-9	NA	TGTGCCAGCAGCTTTCCCCCGAGGAGGAACACTGAAGCTTTCTTT	CASSFPPRRNTEAFF
TRBD2	TRBJ2-1	TRBV5-6	NA	TGTGCCAGCAGCACAATGACTAGCGGGGGGCCCGTTGAGCAGTTCTTC	CASSTMTSGGPVEQFF
TRBD1	TRBJ2-3	TRBV7-2	NA	TGTGCCAGCAGCCCCCGGACAGGGGGCGGTGGCACAGATACGCAGTATTTT	CASSPRTGGGGTDTQYF
NA	TRBJ2-7	TRBV7-2	few	TGTGCCAGCAGCTTAAATCTAGATGGATCCGAGCAGTACTTC	CASSLNLDGSEQYF
NA	TRBJ1-1	TRBV14	few	TGTGCCAGCAGCCAAACAGGGTTCGCTGAAGCTTTCTTT	CASSQTGFAEAFF
NA	TRBJ1-1	TRBV18	few	TGTGCCAGCTCACTAAACACTGAAGCTTTCTTT	CASSLNTEAFF
TRBD1	TRBJ2-3	TRBV12-5	NA	TGTGCTAGTGGTTTCTCGACAGGGTGGTCAGATACGCAGTATTTT	CASGFSTGWSDTQYF
NA	TRBJ2-7	TRBV4-3	many	TGCGCCAGCAGCCAAGTGGGTGGGGCGGGGACGACCTACGAGCAGTACTTC	CASSQVGGAGTTYEQYF
NA	TRBJ2-7	TRBV9	NA	TGTGCCAGCAGCGTAGGGCCAGGTCCGTCCTACGAGCAGTACTTC	CASSVGPGPSYEQYF